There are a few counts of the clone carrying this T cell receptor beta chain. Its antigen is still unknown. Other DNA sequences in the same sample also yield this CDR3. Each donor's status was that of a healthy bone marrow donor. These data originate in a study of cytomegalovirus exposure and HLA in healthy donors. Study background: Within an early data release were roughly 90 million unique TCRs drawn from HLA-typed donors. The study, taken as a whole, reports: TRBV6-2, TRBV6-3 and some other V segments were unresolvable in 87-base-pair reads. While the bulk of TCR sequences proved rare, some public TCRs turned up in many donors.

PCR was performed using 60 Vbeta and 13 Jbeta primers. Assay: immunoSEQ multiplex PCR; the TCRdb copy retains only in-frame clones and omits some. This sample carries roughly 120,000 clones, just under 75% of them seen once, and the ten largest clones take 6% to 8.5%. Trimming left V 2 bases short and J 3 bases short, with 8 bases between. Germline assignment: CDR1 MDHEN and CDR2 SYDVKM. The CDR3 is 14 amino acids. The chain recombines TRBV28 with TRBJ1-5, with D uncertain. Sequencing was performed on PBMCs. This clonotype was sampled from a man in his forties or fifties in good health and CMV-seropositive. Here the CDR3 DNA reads TGTGCCAGCAGTTTAGGCGGATACAATCAGCCCCAGCATTTT. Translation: CASSLGGYNQPQHF. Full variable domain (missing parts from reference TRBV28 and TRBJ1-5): DVKVTQSSRYLVKRTGEKVFLECVQDMDHENMFWYRQDPGLGLRLIYFSYDVKMKEKGDIPEGYSVSREKKERFSLILESASTNQTSMYLCASSLGGYNQPQHFGDGTRLSIL.